The source of this T cell receptor beta chain is a study of shared clonotypes between healthy human individuals. The test was conducted at deep level. Generated by immunoSEQ multiplex PCR, the TCRdb table keeps only in-frame clones and is missing some. Of about 2,200,000 clones in the sample, 93% were seen once. The V and J ends lost 3 bases and 4 bases, in that order; junction bases with no gene match: 9. Per germline, CDR1 MNHEY and CDR2 SMNVEV (reference sequence). CDR3 length: 17 residues. Terminally differentiated effector memory CD45RA+ cells were left out of the naive CD8 fraction, which was CD45RO-negative and positively selected for CCR7.

The source material was naive CD8+ T cells from PBMCs. V usage is TRBV27 and J usage is TRBJ1-2, with TRBD1 identical over 12 bases. The receptor was derived from a man younger than 35 in good health. Some clones in this sample may be carry-over from other donors' samples. The CDR3: CASSFRDRGLHGYGYTF. CDR3 DNA: TGTGCCAGCAGTTTTAGGGACAGGGGGCTTCATGGCTATGGCTACACCTTC.